Listed below are T cell receptor beta chains from one sample, sequenced in a study of T cells in narcolepsy. Some clones are missing from TCRdb's copy, which holds only in-frame ones; the method was immunoSEQ multiplex PCR. The data contain fewer than 35,000 clones, around 83% of them seen just once; the ten biggest clones take up less than 3%. The sequencing input was CD45RA- memory CD4+ T cells from PBMCs. Receptors were obtained from a human donor with narcolepsy. Each CDR3 is given with its conserved first and last residue. The order of the fields is clone size, D gene, J gene, V gene, CDR3 protein, CDR3 DNA. D genes are given only for firm matches. Size tells how often a clone was seen (once, few, many) or the class of an expanded clone, and some rows leave it out.

clone_size: NA
d_call: NA
j_call: TRBJ1-1
v_call: TRBV5-8
cdr3_aa: CASFVGGRAEAFF
cdr3_nt: TGTGCCAGCTTCGTGGGAGGGAGGGCTGAAGCTTTCTTT

clone_size: few
d_call: NA
j_call: TRBJ1-6
v_call: TRBV7-3
cdr3_aa: CASSLLRQESSYNSPLHF
cdr3_nt: TGTGCCAGCAGCTTACTCAGGCAGGAGAGCTCCTATAATTCACCCCTCCACTTT

clone_size: NA
d_call: NA
j_call: TRBJ1-3
v_call: TRBV10-3
cdr3_aa: CALADSGNTIYF
cdr3_nt: TGTGCCCTCGCCGACTCTGGAAACACCATATATTTT

clone_size: NA
d_call: TRBD2
j_call: TRBJ2-5
v_call: TRBV7-9
cdr3_aa: CASSLGLAGGLETQYF
cdr3_nt: TGTGCCAGCAGCTTGGGACTAGCGGGGGGGCTAGAGACCCAGTACTTC

clone_size: NA
d_call: TRBD1
j_call: TRBJ2-3
v_call: TRBV5-1
cdr3_aa: CASSLVPGGTTDTQYF
cdr3_nt: TGCGCCAGCAGCTTGGTGCCAGGGGGCACCACAGATACGCAGTATTTT

clone_size: few
d_call: TRBD1
j_call: TRBJ1-5
v_call: TRBV7-8
cdr3_aa: CASSQLQGARQPQHF
cdr3_nt: TGTGCCAGCAGCCAATTACAGGGGGCCAGGCAGCCCCAGCATTTT

clone_size: NA
d_call: NA
j_call: TRBJ2-1
v_call: TRBV29-1
cdr3_aa: CSAARGTAANEQFF
cdr3_nt: TGCAGCGCCGCGAGGGGGACGGCCGCTAATGAGCAGTTCTTC

clone_size: NA
d_call: TRBD1
j_call: TRBJ2-7
v_call: TRBV6-1
cdr3_aa: CASSEQRQGASEQYF
cdr3_nt: TGTGCCAGCAGTGAACAGAGACAGGGGGCGAGCGAGCAGTACTTC

clone_size: NA
d_call: NA
j_call: TRBJ1-2
v_call: TRBV25-1
cdr3_aa: CASSARGGYTF
cdr3_nt: TGTGCCAGCAGTGCCCGAGGGGGCTACACCTTC

clone_size: once
d_call: NA
j_call: TRBJ2-5
v_call: TRBV7-2
cdr3_aa: CASSLSTGMVETQYF
cdr3_nt: TGTGCCAGCAGCTTAAGTACAGGGATGGTGGAGACCCAGTACTTC

clone_size: NA
d_call: NA
j_call: TRBJ2-7
v_call: TRBV27
cdr3_aa: CASSSPGRSYEQYF
cdr3_nt: TGTGCCAGCAGTTCCCCAGGGAGGTCCTACGAGCAGTACTTC

clone_size: NA
d_call: TRBD1
j_call: TRBJ1-5
v_call: TRBV7-9
cdr3_aa: CASSTGASQHF
cdr3_nt: TGTGCCAGCAGTACAGGGGCGTCCCAGCATTTT

clone_size: NA
d_call: TRBD1
j_call: TRBJ2-4
v_call: TRBV7-8
cdr3_aa: CASSPRTGERAIQYF
cdr3_nt: TGTGCCAGCAGCCCACGGACAGGGGAAAGGGCCATTCAGTACTTC